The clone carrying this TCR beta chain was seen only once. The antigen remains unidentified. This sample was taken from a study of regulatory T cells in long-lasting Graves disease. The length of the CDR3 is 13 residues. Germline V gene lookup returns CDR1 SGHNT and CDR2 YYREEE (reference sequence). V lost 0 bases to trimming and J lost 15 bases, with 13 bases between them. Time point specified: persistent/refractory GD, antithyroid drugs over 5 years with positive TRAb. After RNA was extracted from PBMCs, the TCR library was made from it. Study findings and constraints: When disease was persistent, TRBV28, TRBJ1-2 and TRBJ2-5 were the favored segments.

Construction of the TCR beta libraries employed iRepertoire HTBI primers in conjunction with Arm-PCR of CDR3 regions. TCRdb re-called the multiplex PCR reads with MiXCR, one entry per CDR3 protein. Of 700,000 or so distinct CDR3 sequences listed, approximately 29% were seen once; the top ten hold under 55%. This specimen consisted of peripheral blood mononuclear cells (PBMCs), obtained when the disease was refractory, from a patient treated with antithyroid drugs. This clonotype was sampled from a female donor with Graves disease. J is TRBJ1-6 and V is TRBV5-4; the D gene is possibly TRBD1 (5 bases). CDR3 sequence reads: CASSLAGKGILHF. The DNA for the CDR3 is TGTGCCAGCAGCTTGGCAGGGAAGGGGATCCTCCACTTT. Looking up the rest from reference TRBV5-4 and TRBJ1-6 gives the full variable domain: ETGVTQSPTHLIKTRGQQVTLRCSSQSGHNTVSWYQQALGQGPQFIFQYYREEENGRGNFPPRFSGLQFPNYSSELNVNALELDDSALYLCASSLAGKGILHFGNGTRLTVT.